This paragraph reports one T cell receptor beta chain. One end of the junction is discordant with germline, which a read error may explain. This sample was taken from a study of T cells in Graves' hyperthyroidism and ophthalmopathy. No ophthalmopathy progression within 18 months constituted stable Graves' hyperthyroidism. Patients aged 18 to 65 with hyperthyroidism were newly diagnosed, with duration under 2 months. Exclusion criteria comprised uncontrolled infection, other autoimmune disease, pregnancy or lactation. Amplification of TCR beta CDR3 regions was performed using RNA transcripts as template. Researchers ran a first-round RT-PCR on the TCR CDR3 using the HTBI primer set. A single record per CDR3 protein comes from TCRdb applying MiXCR to the multiplex PCR reads. The sample lists about 840,000 distinct CDR3 sequences; over 35% were seen once. The CDR3 runs 14 residues. Germline V gives CDR1 MNHEY, CDR2 SVGAGI.

This chain uses TRBV6-5 with TRBJ1-2, with D possibly matching TRBD1 (6 bases). The origin of this receptor is a young man with Graves' hyperthyroidism. Sequenced input: blood. CDR3 in amino acids: CAGSEQGSAYGYTF. The CDR3 DNA is TGTGCCGGCAGTGAGCAGGGGTCCGCCTATGGCTACACCTTC.